This passage covers 27 T cell receptor beta chains from one sample sequenced in a study of a mutant IDH1 vaccine in newly diagnosed glioma. What these receptors recognize is not known. Time point given: week 5, during vaccination. The content of each vaccine dose was 300 ug of mutant IDH1 20-mer peptide, and topical imiquimod accompanied it. Measured with immunoSEQ multiplex PCR; TCRdb has only the in-frame clones, and not every one. The data contain tens of thousands of clones, roughly nine tenths of them singletons. The source was PBMCs, collected from a glioma patient whose treatment included an IDH1 peptide vaccine. The receptors shown here come from a woman between 50 and 59 years old with glioma.

This chain uses TRBV5-5 with TRBJ1-1; D call uncertain. The CDR3 runs 14 residues. V dropped 1 base and J dropped 1 base, with 8 bases sitting between them. Germline V gives CDR1 SGHKS, CDR2 YYEKEE (reference sequence). The CDR3 sequence: CASSLRQANTEAFF. In nucleotides, the CDR3 is TGTGCCAGCAGCTTGAGGCAGGCGAACACTGAAGCTTTCTTT. Drawing the rest from reference TRBV5-5 and TRBJ1-1, the complete variable domain is DAGVTQSPTHLIKTRGQQVTLRCSPISGHKSVSWYQQVLGQGPQFIFQYYEKEERGRGNFPDRFSARQFPNYSSELNVNALLLGDSALYLCASSLRQANTEAFFGQGTRLTVV.

A single count supports this clone. V usage is TRBV19 and J usage is TRBJ2-1, with 11 positions matching TRBD2. The CDR3 extends over 15 amino acids. Germline CDR1 is LNHDA and CDR2 is SQIVND (reference sequence). With 3 bases clipped from V and 8 bases from J, the junction kept 6 bases outside the gene matches. CDR3 residues: CASSIRLAGGHEQFF. CDR3 DNA: TGTGCCAGTAGTATTAGGCTAGCGGGAGGCCATGAGCAGTTCTTC.

V usage is TRBV14 and J usage is TRBJ1-5; weak D call: TRBD1 (5 bases). The CDR3 is 21 residues long. Germline V CDR1 and CDR2: SGHDN, FVKESK. With 0 bases removed from V and 0 bases from J, the gap between germline ends came to 24 bases. The CDR3 is CASSQDRLAGRYRYSNQPQHF. In DNA form, the CDR3 reads TGTGCCAGCAGCCAAGATCGTCTGGCAGGGCGATATCGTTATAGCAATCAGCCCCAGCATTTT.

The chain employs TRBV6-6 and TRBJ2-7; 10 positions match TRBD1. The CDR3 has 14 residues. Germline values: CDR1 MNHNY, CDR2 SVGAGI (reference sequence). V was clipped by 10 bases and J by 3 bases; unmatched bases: 9. Here the CDR3 reads CAIATRTGGYEQYF. The CDR3, as DNA: TGTGCCATCGCCACCAGGACAGGGGGCTACGAGCAGTACTTC.

The chain carries TRBV27 and TRBJ2-7; 9 nucleotides agree with TRBD2. Per germline, CDR1 MNHEY and CDR2 SMNVEV (reference sequence). The length of the CDR3 is 15 residues. V was clipped by 8 bases and J by 2 bases; unmatched bases: 10. The CDR3: CASSWGLAGPYEQYF. The CDR3, as DNA: TGTGCCAGCTCTTGGGGGCTAGCGGGACCCTACGAGCAGTACTTC.

Only one count was recorded for this clone. The chain joins TRBV5-4 to TRBJ2-7; D perhaps matches TRBD1 (6 bases). Trimming shortened V by 0 bases and J by 0 bases, and 10 bases separated the two germline ends. CDR1 and CDR2 from the germline V gene are SGHNT and YYREEE (reference sequence). CDR3 length: 15 residues. DNA of the CDR3: TGTGCCAGCAGCTTGGGGGGGCGAATCTCCTACGAGCAGTACTTC. Encoded protein: CASSLGGRISYEQYF. The entire variable domain, with the rest obtained from reference TRBV5-4 and TRBJ2-7, is as follows: ETGVTQSPTHLIKTRGQQVTLRCSSQSGHNTVSWYQQALGQGPQFIFQYYREEENGRGNFPPRFSGLQFPNYSSELNVNALELDDSALYLCASSLGGRISYEQYFGPGTRLTVT.

The V and J genes are TRBV27 and TRBJ1-1; no clear D gene. Germline assignment: CDR1 MNHEY and CDR2 SMNVEV (reference sequence). Between the trimmed V and J ends, which lost 7 bases and 11 bases, there was a span of 17 bases. The length of the CDR3 is 12 residues. The CDR3 sequence: CASIGNMLEAFF. For the CDR3, the DNA is TGTGCCAGCATCGGCAATATGCTCGAGGCTTTCTTT.

The chain couples TRBV27 to TRBJ1-2; TRBD1 is a possible D gene (5 bases). Germline lookup yields CDR1 MNHEY and CDR2 SMNVEV (reference sequence). Between the trimmed V and J ends, which lost 6 bases and 3 bases, there was a span of 17 bases. This CDR3 has 15 residues. The CDR3 DNA follows: TGTGCCAGCAGCCTTACTCCCGGGGCATACTATGGCTACACCTTC. Its translation: CASSLTPGAYYGYTF.

The chain joins TRBV19 to TRBJ1-6; perhaps TRBD1 as D (5 bases). Germline-derived CDR1 and CDR2 are LNHDA and SQIVND (reference sequence). The CDR3 spans 15 residues. Trimming cost V 5 bases and J 0 bases, with 8 bases left between them. The CDR3 reads CASSYRSSYNSPLHF. The CDR3 DNA is TGTGCCAGTAGTTACAGGAGCTCCTATAATTCACCCCTCCACTTT.

The gene calls are TRBV6-5 and TRBJ2-7, with a tentative D call TRBD2 (6 bases). CDR3 length: 16 residues. Trimming shortened V by 2 bases and J by 3 bases, and 17 bases separated the two germline ends. CDR1 is MNHEY and CDR2 is SVGAGI in the germline V gene. The chain's CDR3 is CASSYRSSGLGYEQYF. The CDR3 nucleotides read TGTGCCAGCAGTTACCGCTCTTCGGGACTGGGCTACGAGCAGTACTTC.

This chain links TRBV7-3 with TRBJ2-7; D tentatively reads TRBD1 or TRBD2 (5 bases each). The V gene lost 0 bases and the J gene lost 2 bases, with 11 bases spanning the gap. Germline V gene data show CDR1 as SGHTA and CDR2 as FQGTGA. The CDR3 extends over 15 amino acids. This CDR3 is CASSLTGDGPYEQYF. CDR3 bases: TGTGCCAGCAGCTTAACCGGGGACGGACCCTACGAGCAGTACTTC.

This chain joins TRBV6-1 and TRBJ1-2; D is ambiguous. Trimming shortened V by 6 bases and J by 7 bases, and 12 bases separated the two germline ends. The CDR3 spans 12 residues. Germline assignment: CDR1 MNHNS and CDR2 SASEGT. This CDR3 reads CASSLRQGGYTF. The CDR3 DNA reads TGTGCCAGCAGCCTTCGACAAGGTGGCTACACCTTC.

This clone was seen a single time. This chain links TRBV7-9 with TRBJ1-1, with D uncertain. V was clipped by 5 bases and J by 2 bases, with 6 bases between them. This CDR3 contains 12 residues. CDR1 is SEHNR and CDR2 is FQNEAQ in the germline V gene (reference sequence). The CDR3 region has the DNA TGTGCCAGCAGCGAAGGAAACACTGAAGCTTTCTTT. Translated, it gives CASSEGNTEAFF.

V usage is TRBV11-2 and J usage is TRBJ2-5, with D tentatively TRBD1 (7 bases). The V and J ends lost 5 bases and 3 bases respectively, with 10 bases between them. Per germline, CDR1 SGHAT and CDR2 FQNNGV. CDR3 length: 13 residues. The CDR3 DNA sequence: TGTGCCAGCAGCGCGGGACAGAAAGAGACCCAGTACTTC. Translated: CASSAGQKETQYF. Variable domain in full (rest from reference TRBV11-2 and TRBJ2-5): EAGVAQSPRYKIIEKRQSVAFWCNPISGHATLYWYQQILGQGPKLLIQFQNNGVVDDSQLPKDRFSAERLKGVDSTLKIQPAKLEDSAVYLCASSAGQKETQYFGPGTRLLVL.

This clone was seen a single time. The chain employs TRBV18 and TRBJ2-1; TRBD2 aligns across 11 bases. V lost 6 bases, J lost 6 bases, and 7 bases stayed unmatched. The V gene's germline CDR1 is KGHSH and CDR2 LQKENI. CDR3 size: 15 residues. In DNA, the CDR3 is TGTGCCAGCTCCCCCGGGACTAGCGGACCCAATGAGCAGTTCTTC. This translates into CASSPGTSGPNEQFF.

This clone is a singleton in its sample. Here the CDR3 reads CASSLASGRAFYEQYF. The CDR3 region has the DNA TGTGCCAGCAGCTTAGCTAGTGGGAGGGCCTTCTACGAGCAGTACTTC. This chain connects TRBV7-2 to TRBJ2-7, with 7 bases that match TRBD2. J lost 3 bases, V lost 0 bases, and 8 bases had no gene match. The CDR3 extends over 16 amino acids. CDR1 and CDR2 (germline): SGHTA, FQGNSA.

This clone was counted a single time. This chain connects TRBV7-6 to TRBJ1-1, with TRBD1 as a possible D gene (6 bases). This CDR3 spans 13 amino acids. V lost 1 base, J lost 5 bases, and 8 bases lay in between. Germline V lookup: CDR1 SGHVS, CDR2 FNYEAQ. The CDR3 is CASSLGGATEAFF. The CDR3 nucleotides read TGTGCCAGCAGCTTAGGGGGGGCGACTGAAGCTTTCTTT.

This clone showed up just once. The V and J genes are TRBV9 and TRBJ1-5; D not certain. Per the germline V gene, CDR1 is SGDLS and CDR2 is YYNGEE. V lost 2 bases and J lost 4, with 13 bases in between. CDR3 size: 15 residues. The CDR3 loop is CASSVGGGLNQPQHF. As DNA, the CDR3 is TGTGCCAGCAGCGTGGGCGGCGGGCTGAATCAGCCCCAGCATTTT. The whole variable domain, remainder taken from reference TRBV9 and TRBJ1-5, is DSGVTQTPKHLITATGQRVTLRCSPRSGDLSVYWYQQSLDQGLQFLIQYYNGEERAKGNILERFSAQQFPDLHSELNLSSLELGDSALYFCASSVGGGLNQPQHFGDGTRLSIL.

The chain has TRBV5-1 and TRBJ2-3, with no clear D. V lost 2 bases and J 0 bases, leaving 4 bases between the germline ends. The CDR3 is 13 residues long. Germline V lookup: CDR1 SGHRS, CDR2 YFSETQ. CDR3 in DNA: TGCGCCAGCAGCTTAGGTAGCACAGATACGCAGTATTTT. This encodes CASSLGSTDTQYF.

This clone is a singleton in its sample. DNA for the CDR3: TGTGCCAGCAGCCGGCGAACGGAGACCCAGTACTTC. It yields the protein CASSRRTETQYF. This sequence joins TRBV7-8 and TRBJ2-5, with unresolved D. In germline, CDR1 is SGHVS, CDR2 FQNEAQ. V gave up 5 bases and J gave up 5 bases, with 9 bases separating them. The CDR3 has 12 residues. Full variable domain (outside the CDR3, taken from reference TRBV7-8 and TRBJ2-5): GAGVSQSPRYKVAKRGQDVALRCDPISGHVSLFWYQQALGQGPEFLTYFQNEAQLDKSGLPSDRFFAERPEGSVSTLKIQRTQQEDSAVYLCASSRRTETQYFGPGTRLLVL.

This clone was counted a single time. This chain joins TRBV7-9 and TRBJ1-2; D gene unclear. Germline CDR1 SEHNR, CDR2 FQNEAQ (reference sequence). V lost 2 bases and J lost 7, with 8 bases in between. The CDR3 runs to 12 residues. CDR3 sequence reads: CASSLSWAGYTF. The DNA for the CDR3 is TGTGCCAGCAGCTTATCTTGGGCTGGCTACACCTTC.

The chain has TRBV5-6 and TRBJ1-5, with 9 nucleotides matching TRBD1. The CDR3 runs 14 residues. The germline V gene has CDR1 SGHDT and CDR2 YYEEEE. After removal of 4 bases from V and 6 bases from J, the junction contained 5 bases not matched to a gene. CDR3 sequence: CASSDRQGGQPQHF. The CDR3 nucleotides read TGTGCCAGCAGCGACCGACAGGGGGGTCAGCCCCAGCATTTT.

The rearrangement links TRBV19 to TRBJ1-5; 10 nucleotides agree with TRBD1. V shed 8 bases, J shed 0 bases, and the junction held 10 bases outside the gene matches. The CDR3 is 17 amino acids. The V gene's germline CDR1 is LNHDA and CDR2 SQIVND (reference sequence). This CDR3 is CASSGTGAPYSNQPQHF. The CDR3 DNA reads TGTGCCAGTTCCGGGACAGGGGCACCATATAGCAATCAGCCCCAGCATTTT.

The V call is TRBV18, the J call TRBJ2-1, with 10 bases aligning to TRBD2. Germline values: CDR1 KGHSH, CDR2 LQKENI. The CDR3 extends over 15 amino acids. J was trimmed by 9 bases and V by 3 bases; bases with no gene match: 8. The CDR3 sequence is CASSPWVAGGGEQFF. In DNA form, the CDR3 reads TGTGCCAGCTCACCTTGGGTAGCGGGAGGAGGTGAGCAGTTCTTC. Complete variable domain (other parts from reference TRBV18 and TRBJ2-1): NAGVMQNPRHLVRRRGQEARLRCSPMKGHSHVYWYRQLPEEGLKFMVYLQKENIIDESGMPKERFSAEFPKEGPSILRIQQVVRGDSAAYFCASSPWVAGGGEQFFGPGTRLTVL.

V usage is TRBV7-3 and J usage is TRBJ2-7, with D perhaps matching TRBD1 (5 bases). In germline, CDR1 is SGHTA, CDR2 FQGTGA. The CDR3 runs 13 residues. Trimming removed 5 bases at V and 4 bases at J, with 12 bases between. CDR3 in amino acids: CASSPSQGYEQYF. The DNA for the CDR3 is TGTGCCAGCAGCCCCAGTCAGGGATACGAGCAGTACTTC.

The rearrangement uses TRBV29-1 and TRBJ1-1; 8 nucleotides agree with TRBD1. The CDR3 totals 12 residues. Trimming removed 7 bases from V and 1 base from J; junction bases left unmatched: 2. Germline lookup yields CDR1 SQVTM and CDR2 ANQGSEA. As DNA, the CDR3 is TGCAGCGCCGGGACAGGGAACACTGAAGCTTTCTTT. Encoded protein: CSAGTGNTEAFF.

The chain is built from TRBV28 and TRBJ1-2; D might be TRBD1 (5 bases). CDR3 length equals 13 residues. Per germline, CDR1 MDHEN and CDR2 SYDVKM. Trimming left V 2 bases short and J 7 bases short, with 11 bases between. The CDR3: CASSLIQAGGYTF. The CDR3 bases are TGTGCCAGCAGTTTAATACAGGCGGGTGGCTACACCTTC.